The present T cell receptor (beta chain) was sequenced within a study of sequential checkpoint blockade in melanoma. Study details: Randomization was 1:1 between first-line nivolumab→ipilimumab and ipilimumab→nivolumab. Both treatment sequences were followed by maintenance nivolumab.

Treatment: randomized to nivolumab then ipilimumab (arm A) or the reverse (arm B). Sorted cells were live CD3+CD8+, lacking CD19 and CD56, from PBMCs. Germline V gene data show CDR1 as SGHDT and CDR2 as YYEEEE. The CDR3 has 11 amino acids. Trimming cost V 4 bases and J 11 bases; bases outside gene matches: 3. The assay was immunoSEQ multiplex PCR, and TCRdb's table has in-frame clones only and misses some. The sample includes 15,000 to 20,000 clones, more than 60% of them seen just once. This sequence joins TRBV5-6 and TRBJ2-1; 7 bases are shared with TRBD2. The sequence derives from a human donor with melanoma. The material sequenced was CD8+ T cells sorted from blood (inferred from file names), taken from a patient given nivolumab and ipilimumab in sequence. This CDR3 reads CASSIGTKQFF. CDR3 DNA: TGTGCCAGCAGCATCGGGACTAAGCAGTTCTTC.